This entry lists 2 T cell receptor beta chains sequenced from one sample in a study of T cell responses to AZD1222 COVID-19 vaccine. TCRdb keeps only in-frame clones here, not all; method: immunoSEQ multiplex PCR. The sample yields about 130,000 clones, roughly nine tenths seen once. The sample was peripheral blood, taken on day 0 of AZD1222 vaccination. Source of these receptors: an adult in good health.

This chain joins TRBV14 and TRBJ1-6, with TRBD1 as a possible D gene (5 bases). The V end was cut by 6 bases, the J end by 4 bases, with 13 bases between. The germline CDR1 and CDR2 sequences are SGHDN and FVKESK. The CDR3 runs 15 residues. The CDR3 spells CASRRGGTYNSPLHF. CDR3 coding DNA: TGTGCCAGCAGGAGAGGCGGGACGTATAATTCACCCCTCCACTTT.

The chain has TRBV7-2 and TRBJ1-1, with 11 positions matching TRBD1. The CDR3 runs to 17 residues. Germline V gene sequence: CDR1 SGHTA, CDR2 FQGNSA. The J segment lost 2 bases and the V segment lost 4 bases, leaving 9 bases of the junction unmatched. The chain's CDR3 is CASSWDRGGLANTEAFF. In nucleotides, the CDR3 is TGTGCCAGCAGCTGGGACAGGGGGGGACTTGCCAACACTGAAGCTTTCTTT.